These 25 T cell receptor beta chains share one sample of origin, sequenced in a study of memory CD4+ T cells and cytomegalovirus serostatus. Produced via immunoSEQ multiplex PCR; TCRdb's table is partial and in-frame only. The table has 60,000 to 75,000 clones, 80% seen once; the top ten hold approximately 0.5%. Single viable CD3+CD4+CD8-CD45RO+ cells were sorted as the memory CD4+ T cells. Sequencing was performed on memory CD4+ T cells from blood. These receptors were collected from an adult in good health and CMV-seronegative. Some clones in this sample may be carry-over from other donors' samples.

The chain recombines TRBV18 with TRBJ1-5; D uncertain. The CDR3 spans 14 residues. V shed 4 bases and J shed 0 bases, with 7 bases lying between them. Germline CDR1 KGHSH, CDR2 LQKENI. The CDR3 here is CASSQENSNQPQHF. CDR3 in DNA: TGTGCCAGCTCACAGGAGAATAGCAATCAGCCCCAGCATTTT.

This CDR3 reads CAGRNRNNNGYTF. The CDR3 DNA is TGTGCCGGGAGAAACAGGAATAATAATGGCTACACCTTC. The chain has TRBV28 and TRBJ1-2; weak D call: TRBD1 (5 bases). This CDR3 has 13 residues. Trimming pared 11 bases from V and 6 bases from J, leaving 19 bases between. Per the germline V gene, CDR1 is MDHEN and CDR2 is SYDVKM.

This clone occurred a few times. This rearrangement joins TRBV30 to TRBJ1-1; D remains unclear. The CDR3 extends over 15 amino acids. CDR1 GTSNPN and CDR2 SVGIG come from the germline V gene (reference sequence). V dropped 0 bases and J dropped 1 base, with 12 bases sitting between them. CDR3 in DNA: TGTGCCTGGAGTGTTATTAGCGGGCCGAACACTGAAGCTTTCTTT. This codes for CAWSVISGPNTEAFF.

V gene TRBV15 combines with J gene TRBJ2-7; weak D call: TRBD1 (6 bases). V gave up 0 bases and J gave up 2 bases, with 8 bases separating them. The CDR3 is 14 amino acids. The V gene's germline CDR1 is LNHNV and CDR2 YYDKDF (reference sequence). The CDR3 region has the DNA TGTGCCACCAGCAGAGAGACAGGCACCTACGAGCAGTACTTC. It encodes CATSRETGTYEQYF. Based on the CDR3 plus reference TRBV15 and TRBJ2-7, the full variable domain is DAMVIQNPRYQVTQFGKPVTLSCSQTLNHNVMYWYQQKSSQAPKLLFHYYDKDFNNEADTPDNFQSRRPNTSFCFLDIRSPGLGDTAMYLCATSRETGTYEQYFGPGTRLTVT.

The chain carries TRBV9 and TRBJ2-5, with 9 nucleotides matching TRBD1. The germline CDR1 and CDR2 sequences are SGDLS and YYNGEE. This CDR3 has 17 residues. J gave up 2 bases and V 3 bases, and 11 bases lay outside the gene matches. In DNA form, the CDR3 reads TGTGCCAGCAGCGACCGGAGTGGGACAGGGCTACAAGAGACCCAGTACTTC. Translating gives CASSDRSGTGLQETQYF.

The J gene is TRBJ1-3, the V gene TRBV7-2; D remains ambiguous. The germline V gene encodes CDR1 SGHTA and CDR2 FQGNSA. The CDR3 runs 13 residues. Trimming took off 4 bases at V and 4 bases at J, with 8 bases between the two ends. CDR3: CASSSNRGNTIYF. In nucleotides, the CDR3 is TGTGCCAGCAGCTCCAATAGGGGAAACACCATATATTTT.

This chain links TRBV5-1 with TRBJ2-7; 8 bases fit TRBD1. CDR3 length equals 16 residues. Germline V gene data show CDR1 as SGHRS and CDR2 as YFSETQ. The trim removed 1 base at V and 2 bases at J, leaving 8 bases unmatched. The CDR3 DNA reads TGCGCCAGCAGCTTGATTGCGACAGGGGTTACCTACGAGCAGTACTTC. Protein product: CASSLIATGVTYEQYF.

The rearrangement uses TRBV2 and TRBJ1-1; possibly TRBD1 for D (5 bases). The germline V and J ends were trimmed by 6 bases and 8 bases, with 19 bases remaining between them. Per the germline V gene, CDR1 is SNHLY and CDR2 is FYNNEI. The CDR3 has 14 residues. CDR3 sequence reads: CASRDTGPVEEAFF. Written as DNA, the CDR3 is TGTGCCAGCAGGGACACCGGGCCGGTAGAGGAAGCTTTCTTT.

The V gene is TRBV28, the J gene TRBJ2-7; the D gene is possibly TRBD2 (7 bases). Germline CDR1 reads MDHEN; CDR2 reads SYDVKM. V gave up 7 bases and J gave up 2 bases, with 18 bases separating them. The CDR3 totals 15 residues. The CDR3, as DNA: TGTGCCAGCAAGGGGGGGGAGCGGAAAACCTACGAGCAGTACTTC. This gives the protein CASKGGERKTYEQYF. Complete variable domain (other parts from reference TRBV28 and TRBJ2-7): DVKVTQSSRYLVKRTGEKVFLECVQDMDHENMFWYRQDPGLGLRLIYFSYDVKMKEKGDIPEGYSVSREKKERFSLILESASTNQTSMYLCASKGGERKTYEQYFGPGTRLTVT.

The chain combines TRBV5-1 with TRBJ2-7; unclear D gene. This CDR3 contains 16 residues. The germline CDR1 and CDR2 sequences are SGHRS and YFSETQ. With 2 bases removed from V and 1 base from J, the gap between germline ends came to 16 bases. CDR3 nucleotides: TGCGCCAGCAGCTTTTCTTCCGGCGAACTATCCTACGAGCAGTACTTC. It translates to CASSFSSGELSYEQYF.

This chain uses TRBV29-1 with TRBJ1-5; 7 bases agree with TRBD1. In germline, CDR1 is SQVTM, CDR2 ANQGSEA. V lost 2 bases to trimming and J lost 6 bases; unmatched junction nucleotides: 4. This CDR3 has 13 residues. As DNA, the CDR3 is TGCAGCGTTGAAAAGGGGGCTGGTCAGCCCCAGCATTTT. This gives the protein CSVEKGAGQPQHF.

The chain carries TRBV11-2 and TRBJ2-3, with 7 nucleotides matching TRBD2. V shed 5 bases, J shed 5 bases, and the junction held 10 bases outside the gene matches. Per the germline V gene, CDR1 is SGHAT and CDR2 is FQNNGV. There are 15 residues in the CDR3. The CDR3 DNA reads TGTGCCAGCAGCCCCCGAAGCGGGGTCGTAGATACGCAGTATTTT. Amino acid sequence: CASSPRSGVVDTQYF.

This chain uses TRBV28 with TRBJ2-7; D call uncertain. Trimming left V 1 base short and J 5 bases short, with 6 bases between. The CDR3 has 12 residues. CDR1 is MDHEN, CDR2 SYDVKM, per germline. The CDR3 DNA follows: TGTGCCAGCAGTTTATCTTTGCACGAGCAGTACTTC. It translates to CASSLSLHEQYF.

This sequence joins TRBV28 and TRBJ2-5, with D hard to call. From germline, CDR1 is MDHEN and CDR2 SYDVKM. The CDR3 consists of 15 residues. V dropped 2 bases and J dropped 8 bases, with 18 bases sitting between them. The CDR3 loop is CASSLDQANLDTQYF. Here the CDR3 DNA reads TGTGCCAGCAGTTTAGACCAGGCCAATCTGGATACCCAGTACTTC.

CDR3 DNA: TGTGCCAGCCGGGGGAACACTGAAGCTTTCTTT. Protein sequence: CASRGNTEAFF. The chain has TRBV28 and TRBJ1-1, with unresolved D. The ends were cut back, 8 bases at V and 1 base at J, with 5 bases in the middle. CDR3 size: 11 residues. CDR1 is MDHEN and CDR2 is SYDVKM in the germline V gene.

The V gene is TRBV7-2, the J gene TRBJ1-2; 11 bases are a match to TRBD1. The germline gives CDR1 SGHTA, CDR2 FQGNSA. This CDR3 contains 16 residues. V lost 4 bases, J lost 4 bases, and 8 bases stayed unmatched. The CDR3 sequence is CASSSLRTGGFYGYTF. The CDR3 nucleotides read TGTGCCAGCAGCTCACTAAGGACAGGGGGCTTCTATGGCTACACCTTC.

The chain links TRBV7-2 to TRBJ1-3; 10 bases map to TRBD1. This CDR3 region has 16 residues. V lost 4 bases and J lost 4; bases outside the gene matches: 7. Germline CDR1 reads SGHTA; CDR2 reads FQGNSA. Written as DNA, the CDR3 is TGTGCCAGCAGCTCTCGGACAGGGGGAAGCGGAAACACCATATATTTT. This translates into CASSSRTGGSGNTIYF.

The table lists this clone with a count of one. This sequence joins TRBV5-4 and TRBJ2-5, with 8 bases identical to TRBD2. V dropped 5 bases and J dropped 4; count of bases not matched to a gene: 10. CDR1 and CDR2 from the germline V gene are SGHNT and YYREEE (reference sequence). CDR3 size: 15 residues. CDR3 sequence (DNA): TGTGCCAGCAGTTGGCATGACGGGGGGGGAGAGACCCAGTACTTC. This gives the protein CASSWHDGGGETQYF.

This chain uses TRBV7-2 with TRBJ1-1; D is unclear. Trimming stripped 5 bases from V and 5 bases from J, with 15 bases between. Germline V CDR1 and CDR2: SGHTA, FQGNSA. The CDR3 consists of 14 residues. CDR3: CASSTFSVGTEAFF. The CDR3 DNA reads TGTGCCAGCAGCACCTTCTCGGTGGGGACTGAAGCTTTCTTT.

The genes are TRBV5-6 and TRBJ2-3; 7 nucleotides align to TRBD2. Germline loops: CDR1 SGHDT, CDR2 YYEEEE. V trimming: 2 bases; J trimming: 1 base; junction bases outside the gene matches: 4. This CDR3 contains 15 residues. The CDR3 region is CASSFAGEGTDTQYF. CDR3 DNA sequence: TGTGCCAGCAGCTTTGCGGGGGAAGGCACAGATACGCAGTATTTT.

The V call is TRBV5-1, the J call TRBJ1-4; TRBD1 matches at 7 bases. V gave up 0 bases and J gave up 6 bases; unmatched junction bases: 11. Germline V gene sequence: CDR1 SGHRS, CDR2 YFSETQ. This CDR3 spans 17 amino acids. The CDR3 loop reads CASSLDPTGARHEKLFF. The CDR3, as DNA: TGCGCCAGCAGCTTGGACCCCACAGGGGCCCGGCATGAAAAACTGTTTTTT.

The chain links TRBV5-1 to TRBJ2-1; 10 nucleotides line up with TRBD2. This CDR3 has 14 residues. Trimming removed 3 bases from V and 10 bases from J; junction bases left unmatched: 7. Germline V gives CDR1 SGHRS, CDR2 YFSETQ. In DNA, the CDR3 is TGCGCCAGCAGCTACGTTACTAGCGGGACCGAGCAGTTCTTC. It specifies CASSYVTSGTEQFF.

This chain links TRBV6-1 with TRBJ2-2, with D maybe TRBD2 (5 bases). V lost 4 bases and J lost 1, with 10 bases in between. Germline-derived CDR1 and CDR2 are MNHNS and SASEGT. CDR3 length equals 15 residues. This chain's CDR3 is CASSARVVNTGELFF. For the CDR3, the DNA is TGTGCCAGCAGTGCGAGGGTCGTGAACACCGGGGAGCTGTTTTTT.

The rearrangement uses TRBV30 and TRBJ1-1; 9 bases match TRBD1. CDR3 length equals 15 residues. Germline assignment: CDR1 GTSNPN and CDR2 SVGIG (reference sequence). Trimming cost V 0 bases and J 6 bases; bases outside gene matches: 8. CDR3 nucleotides: TGTGCCTGGAGTGTCCTCTTACAGGGGGCGTCTGAAGCTTTCTTT. Amino acid sequence: CAWSVLLQGASEAFF.

The chain employs TRBV18 and TRBJ2-5; D might be TRBD2 (6 bases). The CDR3 extends over 12 amino acids. The germline V gene encodes CDR1 KGHSH and CDR2 LQKENI. V was pared by 3 bases and J by 4 bases, with 6 bases between. The chain's CDR3 is CASSPGGETQYF. The DNA of the CDR3 is TGTGCCAGCTCACCGGGAGGAGAGACCCAGTACTTC.